This T cell receptor beta chain was captured in a study of T cell responses to AZD1222 COVID-19 vaccine. Sequenced by immunoSEQ multiplex PCR; TCRdb stores in-frame clones only, minus some. The sample has about 62,000 clones; approximately 90% are singletons. Unmatched junction bases numbered 5, after V lost 6 bases and J lost 6 bases. The CDR3 loop spans 13 amino acids. Looked up from germline, CDR1 is MNHEY and CDR2 is SMNVEV (reference sequence). V is TRBV27 and J is TRBJ2-1, with 7 bases fitting TRBD1. The sample consisted of peripheral blood, taken on day 0 of AZD1222 vaccination. This clonotype was obtained from an adult in good health. The CDR3 loop is CASSLSGGNEQFF. CDR3 sequence (DNA): TGTGCCAGCAGCCTCTCAGGGGGCAATGAGCAGTTCTTC.